This TCR beta chain was sequenced during a study of blood T cell repertoires in COVID-19. Turning to the study itself: Collection of acute and convalescent COVID-19 samples took place in the United States, Italy and Spain.

Trimming shortened V by 7 bases and J by 4 bases, and 15 bases separated the two germline ends. CDR3 size: 14 residues. In the authors' workflow: It was from reference gene primer amplification that nucleated cell counts were estimated. TCRdb's table, derived via immunoSEQ multiplex PCR, lists solely in-frame clones and lacks some. V, J and clone size reflect that table, while D and trimming were determined from the DNA. The table includes some 370,000 clones, about 89% detected once. Sequencing was performed on peripheral blood. The source of this sequence is a man aged 40-50 years with acute or convalescent COVID-19. The genes are TRBV6-7 and TRBJ2-3, with D perhaps TRBD2 (6 bases). TRBV6-7 qualifies as an ORF whose function is uncertain. The CDR3 protein is CASNVGGGPDTQYF. In nucleotides, the CDR3 is TGTGCCAGCAATGTGGGAGGAGGGCCAGATACGCAGTATTTT.